This TCR beta chain was retrieved from a study of cytomegalovirus exposure and HLA in healthy donors. Findings and caveats of the study: Productive status was seen about 90% or about 30% of the time for most TCR beta V segments in an earlier analysis. Reportedly, a later analysis found an Asian-associated ancestry cluster had fewer N-insertions than the approximately 700-donor mean.

Vbeta (60) and Jbeta (13) primers were used in the PCR. The assay was immunoSEQ multiplex PCR, and TCRdb's table has in-frame clones only and misses some. The table includes tens of thousands of clones, about 80% detected once. The table lists this clone with a few counts. Its antigen remains unidentified. Sequenced sample: PBMCs. The clonotype was recovered from a woman aged 40 to 55 in good health and CMV-seronegative.

The CDR3 sequence: CASSWTSGASYNEQFF. Here the CDR3 DNA reads TGCGCCAGCAGCTGGACTAGCGGGGCTTCCTACAATGAGCAGTTCTTC. V gene TRBV5-1 combines with J gene TRBJ2-1, with TRBD2 identical over 12 bases. V gave up 3 bases and J gave up 1 base; unmatched junction bases: 2. CDR1 and CDR2 (germline): SGHRS, YFSETQ. This CDR3 comprises 16 residues. Variable domain in full (rest from reference TRBV5-1 and TRBJ2-1): KAGVTQTPRYLIKTRGQQVTLSCSPISGHRSVSWYQQTPGQGLQFLFEYFSETQRNKGNFPGRFSGRQFSNSRSEMNVSTLELGDSALYLCASSWTSGASYNEQFFGPGTRLTVL.